The text below deals with one T cell receptor beta chain. Produced via immunoSEQ multiplex PCR; TCRdb's table is partial and in-frame only. This sample yields about 200,000 clones, of which over 70% are seen a single time; 7.9% belongs to the top ten. V lost 3 bases, J lost 1 base, and 9 bases lay in between. The germline CDR1 and CDR2 sequences are SGHTA and FQGNSA. This CDR3 is 14 amino acids long. This record belongs to a study of blood T cell repertoires in COVID-19. The rearrangement joins TRBV7-2 to TRBJ2-5, with unresolved D. This sequence was found in a woman of 80 years or more with acute or convalescent COVID-19. The material sequenced was peripheral blood. CDR3 amino acids: CASSFLTRQETQYF. The CDR3 DNA reads TGTGCCAGCAGCTTCCTGACACGCCAAGAGACCCAGTACTTC.